One sample yielded the 3 T cell receptor beta chains listed below, sequenced in a study of blood T cell repertoires in COVID-19. Repertoires were generated with immunoSEQ multiplex PCR, while TCRdb's copy carries only in-frame clones and drops some. The data hold approximately 200,000 clones, with around 84% observed a single time. Sequenced material: peripheral blood. The receptors shown here come from a woman aged 55-69 years who had recovered from COVID-19.

The chain recombines TRBV2 with TRBJ1-2, with D possibly matching TRBD1 (6 bases). V lost 3 bases to trimming and J lost 4 bases, with 9 bases between them. Germline CDR1 reads SNHLY; CDR2 reads FYNNEI. The CDR3 is 13 amino acids. In DNA, the CDR3 is TGTGCCAGCAGTGAGGACAGCCTCTATGGCTACACCTTC. This gives the protein CASSEDSLYGYTF.

CDR3 DNA: TGTGCCAGCACTCGACAGGCGAATAATTCACCCCTCCACTTT. Translating gives CASTRQANNSPLHF. This rearrangement joins TRBV27 to TRBJ1-6, with D possibly matching TRBD1 (6 bases). Trimming removed 7 bases from V and 5 bases from J, with 12 bases in between. The CDR3 consists of 14 residues. Per germline, CDR1 MNHEY and CDR2 SMNVEV (reference sequence).

The chain joins TRBV5-4 to TRBJ1-2; D remains ambiguous. Trimming took 2 bases from V and 6 from J, leaving 17 bases between them. Germline V gives CDR1 SGHNT, CDR2 YYREEE (reference sequence). The CDR3 length is 15 residues. The CDR3 region is CASSFGREERNGYTF. The CDR3 DNA reads as TGTGCCAGCAGCTTTGGGAGGGAGGAGCGTAATGGCTACACCTTC.